This T cell receptor beta chain was identified in a study of T cells in Graves' hyperthyroidism and ophthalmopathy. Study-wide findings and caveats: In the analysis, a 13 V-J model separated ophthalmopathy from stable hyperthyroidism. Blood held most thyroid clonotypes expanded above 0.001 frequency.

Of note for this clonotype: As yet, its antigen is unknown.

Template material for amplifying TCR beta CDR3 regions consisted of RNA transcripts. RT-PCR in the first round (using the HTBI primer set) targeted the TCR CDR3. TCRdb reprocessed the multiplex PCR reads with MiXCR, giving one entry per CDR3 protein. The sample consists of about 700,000 distinct CDR3 sequences, about 45% of them appearing once. Uncontrolled infection, other autoimmune disease, pregnancy and lactation each barred patients from inclusion. The diagnoses drew upon clinical symptoms, serum thyroxine and TRAb, thyroid ultrasound and orbital computed tomography. The CDR3 length is 16 residues. Germline assignment: CDR1 MGHRA and CDR2 YSYEKL. Trimming cost V 3 bases and J 8 bases; bases outside gene matches: 10.

The clonotype comes from an adult man with Graves' disease, either hyperthyroidism or ophthalmopathy (not recorded which). This rearrangement joins TRBV4-1 to TRBJ1-2, with 12 bases lining up with TRBD1. The specimen was peripheral blood or thyroid tissue (not recorded which). CDR3 protein: CASSHQPGQGAGGYTF. Written as DNA, the CDR3 is TGCGCCAGCAGCCATCAGCCGGGACAGGGGGCGGGAGGCTACACCTTC.